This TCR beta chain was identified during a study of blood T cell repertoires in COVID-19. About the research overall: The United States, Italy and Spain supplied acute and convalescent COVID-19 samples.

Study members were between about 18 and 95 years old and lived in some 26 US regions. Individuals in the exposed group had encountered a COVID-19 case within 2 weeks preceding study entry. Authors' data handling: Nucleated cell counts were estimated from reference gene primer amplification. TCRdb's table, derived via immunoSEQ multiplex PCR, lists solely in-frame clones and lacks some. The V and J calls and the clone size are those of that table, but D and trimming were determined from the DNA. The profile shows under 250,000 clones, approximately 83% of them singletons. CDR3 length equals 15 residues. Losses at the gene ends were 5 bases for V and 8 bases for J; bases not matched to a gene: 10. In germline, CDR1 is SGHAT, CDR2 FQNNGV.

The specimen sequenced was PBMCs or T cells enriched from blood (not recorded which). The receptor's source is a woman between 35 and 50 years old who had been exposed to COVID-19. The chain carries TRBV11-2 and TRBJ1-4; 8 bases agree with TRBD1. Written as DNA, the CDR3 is TGTGCCAGCAGCACCTCAGGGGGCGGGCAGGAAAAACTGTTTTTT. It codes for CASSTSGGGQEKLFF.